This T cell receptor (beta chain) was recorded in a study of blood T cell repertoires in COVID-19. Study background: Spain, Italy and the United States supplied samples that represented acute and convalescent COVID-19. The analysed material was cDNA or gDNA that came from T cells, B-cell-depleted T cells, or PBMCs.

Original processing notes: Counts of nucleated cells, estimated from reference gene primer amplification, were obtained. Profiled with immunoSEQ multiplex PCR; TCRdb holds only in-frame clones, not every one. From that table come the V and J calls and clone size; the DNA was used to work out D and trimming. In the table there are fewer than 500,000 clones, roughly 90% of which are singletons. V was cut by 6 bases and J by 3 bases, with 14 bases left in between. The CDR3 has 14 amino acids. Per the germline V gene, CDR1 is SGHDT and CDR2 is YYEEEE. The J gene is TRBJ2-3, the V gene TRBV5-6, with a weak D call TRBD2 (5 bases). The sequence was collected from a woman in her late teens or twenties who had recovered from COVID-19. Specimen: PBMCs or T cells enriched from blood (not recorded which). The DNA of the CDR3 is TGTGCCAGCACCATTCCTGGAGGAACAGATACGCAGTATTTT. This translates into CASTIPGGTDTQYF. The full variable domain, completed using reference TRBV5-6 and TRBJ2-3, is DAGVTQSPTHLIKTRGQQVTLRCSPKSGHDTVSWYQQALGQGPQFIFQYYEEEERQRGNFPDRFSGHQFPNYSSELNVNALLLGDSALYLCASTIPGGTDTQYFGPGTRLTVL.